This T cell receptor beta chain was captured in a study of glioma-infiltrating T cells after dendritic cell vaccination. Study at large: Patients received three intradermal dendritic cell vaccine injections at biweekly intervals.

Time point here: after dendritic cell vaccination, including at tumor progression/relapse. Patients had residual fresh-frozen tumor tissue and more than two years of survival data. PBMC were collected before vaccination, two weeks after the third vaccination, and at progression. CDR3 length equals 18 residues. V was clipped by 3 bases and J by 5 bases; unmatched bases: 11. The germline CDR1 and CDR2 sequences are MGHRA and YSYEKL. Amplification used 60 V beta primers and 13 J beta primers. Measured with immunoSEQ multiplex PCR; TCRdb has only the in-frame clones, and not every one. The sample has some 90,000 clones; 75% to 90% are singletons.

The TCR sequence derives from a human donor with glioblastoma. The starting material was blood, obtained after dendritic cell vaccination. This chain connects TRBV4-1 to TRBJ2-5; 14 bases are shared with TRBD2. CDR3 sequence (DNA): TGCGCCAGCAGCCAGGGGCCGACTAGCGGGGGGGCATGGGAGACCCAGTACTTC. It translates to CASSQGPTSGGAWETQYF.